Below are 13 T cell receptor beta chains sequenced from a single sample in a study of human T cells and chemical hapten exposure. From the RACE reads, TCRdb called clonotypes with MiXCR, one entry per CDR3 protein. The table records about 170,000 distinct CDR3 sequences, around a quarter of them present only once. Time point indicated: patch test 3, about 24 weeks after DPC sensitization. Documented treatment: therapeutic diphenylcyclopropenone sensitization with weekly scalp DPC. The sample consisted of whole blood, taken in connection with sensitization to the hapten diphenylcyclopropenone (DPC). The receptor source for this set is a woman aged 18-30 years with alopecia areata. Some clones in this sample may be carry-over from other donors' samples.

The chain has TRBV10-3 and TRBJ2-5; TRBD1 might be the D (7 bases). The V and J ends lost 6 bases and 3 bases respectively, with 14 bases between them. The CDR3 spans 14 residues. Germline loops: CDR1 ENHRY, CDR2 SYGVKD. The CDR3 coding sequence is TGTGCCATCAGCTCACAGGGGACTGAAGAGACCCAGTACTTC. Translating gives CAISSQGTEETQYF.

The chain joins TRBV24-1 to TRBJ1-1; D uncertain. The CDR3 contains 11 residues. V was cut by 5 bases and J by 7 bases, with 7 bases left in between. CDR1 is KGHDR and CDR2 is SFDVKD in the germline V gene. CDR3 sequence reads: CATSAGFEAFF. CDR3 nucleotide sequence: TGTGCCACCAGTGCCGGGTTTGAAGCTTTCTTT.

The CDR3 sequence: CSGTGLSYEQYF. Written as DNA, the CDR3 is TGCAGCGGGACAGGGTTATCCTACGAGCAGTACTTC. The genes are TRBV20-1 and TRBJ2-7, with 9 bases aligning to TRBD1. The CDR3 has 12 amino acids. Germline CDR1 reads DFQATT; CDR2 reads SNEGSKA (reference sequence).

The CDR3 sequence: CASSQVPAGVDTEAFF. DNA for the CDR3: TGTGCCAGCAGCCAAGTCCCCGCAGGAGTGGACACTGAAGCTTTCTTT. This rearrangement joins TRBV14 to TRBJ1-1; D call uncertain. This CDR3 region has 16 residues. V was trimmed by 1 base and J by 3 bases, leaving 15 bases between them. Per the germline V gene, CDR1 is SGHDN and CDR2 is FVKESK.

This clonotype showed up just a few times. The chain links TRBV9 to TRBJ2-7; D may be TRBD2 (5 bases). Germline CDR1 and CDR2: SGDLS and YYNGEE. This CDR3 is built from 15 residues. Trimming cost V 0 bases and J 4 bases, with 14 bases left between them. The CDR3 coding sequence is TGTGCCAGCAGCGTAGACGGGGTTGGTCCTTACGAGCAGTACTTC. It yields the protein CASSVDGVGPYEQYF.

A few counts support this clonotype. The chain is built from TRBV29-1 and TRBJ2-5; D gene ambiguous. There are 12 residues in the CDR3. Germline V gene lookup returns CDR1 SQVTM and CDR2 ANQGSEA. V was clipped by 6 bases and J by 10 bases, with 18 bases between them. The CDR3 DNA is TGCAGCGTCTCTTTGCCATTTGGCGACCAGTACTTC. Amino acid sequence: CSVSLPFGDQYF. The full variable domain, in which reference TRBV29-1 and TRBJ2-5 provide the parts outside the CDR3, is SAVISQKPSRDICQRGTSLTIQCQVDSQVTMMFWYRQQPGQSLTLIATANQGSEATYESGFVIDKFPISRPNLTFSTLTVSNMSPEDSSIYLCSVSLPFGDQYFGPGTRLLVL.

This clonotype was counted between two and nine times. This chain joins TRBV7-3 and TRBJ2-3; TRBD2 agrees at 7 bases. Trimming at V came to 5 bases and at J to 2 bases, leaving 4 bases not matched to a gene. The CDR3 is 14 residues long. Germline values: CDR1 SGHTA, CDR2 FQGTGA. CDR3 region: CASSPSGTTDTQYF. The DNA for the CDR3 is TGTGCCAGCAGCCCGAGCGGGACCACAGATACGCAGTATTTT.

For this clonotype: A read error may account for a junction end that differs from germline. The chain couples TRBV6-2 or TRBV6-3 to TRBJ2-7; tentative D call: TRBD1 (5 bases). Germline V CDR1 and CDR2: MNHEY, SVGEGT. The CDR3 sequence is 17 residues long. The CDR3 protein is CTSRKRQWQETSYEQYF. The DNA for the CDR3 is TGTACCAGCAGAAAGAGACAGTGGCAGGAGACTTCCTACGAGCAGTACTTC.

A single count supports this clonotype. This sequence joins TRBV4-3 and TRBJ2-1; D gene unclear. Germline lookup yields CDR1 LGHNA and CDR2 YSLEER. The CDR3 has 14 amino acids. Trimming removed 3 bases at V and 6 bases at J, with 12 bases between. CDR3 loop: CASSHSIRFNEQFF. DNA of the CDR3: TGCGCCAGCAGCCATTCTATAAGATTCAATGAGCAGTTCTTC.

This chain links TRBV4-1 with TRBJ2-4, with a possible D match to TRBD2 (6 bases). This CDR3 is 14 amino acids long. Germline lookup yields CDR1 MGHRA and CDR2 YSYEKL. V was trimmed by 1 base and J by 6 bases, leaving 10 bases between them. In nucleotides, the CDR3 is TGCGCCAGCAGCCAAGCCGGGGGAAGAAACATTCAGTACTTC. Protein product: CASSQAGGRNIQYF.

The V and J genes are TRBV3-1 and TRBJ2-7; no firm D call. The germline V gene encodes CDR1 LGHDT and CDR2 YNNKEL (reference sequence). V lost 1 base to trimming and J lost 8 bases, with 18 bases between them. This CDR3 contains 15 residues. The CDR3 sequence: CASSQASPPPAKQYF. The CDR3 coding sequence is TGTGCCAGCAGCCAAGCGTCCCCGCCCCCGGCGAAGCAGTACTTC.

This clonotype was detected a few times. The CDR3 spells CASSLGGPINIQYF. In DNA form, the CDR3 reads TGTGCCAGCAGCTTAGGGGGCCCCATAAACATTCAGTACTTC. The V gene is TRBV13, the J gene TRBJ2-4; D not certain. Between the trimmed V and J ends, which lost 0 bases and 6 bases, there was a span of 9 bases. This CDR3 comprises 14 residues. Looked up from germline, CDR1 is PRHDT and CDR2 is FYEKMQ (reference sequence).

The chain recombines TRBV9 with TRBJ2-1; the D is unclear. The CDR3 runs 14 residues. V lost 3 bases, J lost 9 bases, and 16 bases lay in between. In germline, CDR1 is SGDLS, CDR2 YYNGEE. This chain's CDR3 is CASSALDSRGEQFF. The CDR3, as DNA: TGTGCCAGCAGCGCCCTCGACTCCCGCGGTGAGCAGTTCTTC.